Sequencing of this T cell receptor (beta chain) was carried out in a study of blood T cell repertoires in COVID-19. The wider study: T cells, B-cell-depleted T cells, or PBMCs provided the cDNA or gDNA that served as material.

Original methodology: By means of reference gene primer amplification, nucleated cell counts were estimated. Produced via immunoSEQ multiplex PCR; TCRdb's table is partial and in-frame only. That table supplies the V and J calls and clone size; D and trimming were determined from the DNA. Of about 490,000 clones in the sample, roughly 88% were seen once. Germline CDR1 and CDR2: SGHTA and FQGTGA. The CDR3 sequence is 15 residues long. Trimming took 0 bases from V and 2 from J, leaving 11 bases between them. Sequences were obtained from peripheral blood. The chain uses TRBV7-3 and TRBJ2-7, with D maybe TRBD2 (6 bases). The sequence derives from a human donor in a cohort sampled during active COVID-19. The CDR3 loop is CASSLTEGLAYEQYF. In DNA, the CDR3 is TGTGCCAGCAGCTTAACCGAGGGACTCGCCTACGAGCAGTACTTC.